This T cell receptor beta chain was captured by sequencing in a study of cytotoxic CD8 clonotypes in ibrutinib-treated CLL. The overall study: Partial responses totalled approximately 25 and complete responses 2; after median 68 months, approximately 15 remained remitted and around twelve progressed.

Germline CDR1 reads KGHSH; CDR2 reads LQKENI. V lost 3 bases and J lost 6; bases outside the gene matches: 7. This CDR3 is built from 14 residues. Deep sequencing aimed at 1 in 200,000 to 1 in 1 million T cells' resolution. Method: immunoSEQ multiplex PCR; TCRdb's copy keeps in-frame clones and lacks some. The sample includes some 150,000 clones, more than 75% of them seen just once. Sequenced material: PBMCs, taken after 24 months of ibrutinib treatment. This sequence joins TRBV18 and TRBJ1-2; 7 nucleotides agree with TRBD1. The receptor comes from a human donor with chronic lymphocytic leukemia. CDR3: CASSPTATGDGYTF. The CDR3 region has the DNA TGTGCCAGCTCACCCACAGCAACAGGGGATGGCTACACCTTC.